This TCR beta chain was profiled in a study of Ad26.COV2.S vaccination and SARS-CoV-2 variants. Study summary: The donor participated in the COV1001 trial, in its Ad26.COV2.S arm.

With respect to this clone: Antigen unknown.

The germline gives CDR1 MNHEY, CDR2 SVGEGT. This CDR3 spans 16 amino acids. Trimming took off 5 bases at V and 5 bases at J, with 21 bases between the two ends. TCRdb's table, derived via immunoSEQ multiplex PCR, lists solely in-frame clones and lacks some. Of 200,000 to 300,000 clones in the sample, over 75% were seen once. Documented treatment: around 19 received Ad26.COV2.S at low or high dose, single or two shots; roughly five received placebo; per-sample allocation not given. Day 63 after the first injection of vaccine or placebo was the sampling time. General study results and limits: In vaccinated individuals, spike-specific CD8+ and CD4+ T cell responses reportedly displayed substantial breadth. Non-spike TCR breadth did not differ much between vaccine and placebo recipients. Higher spike-specific TCR breadth was found in vaccine recipients than in placebo recipients.

The receptor was derived from a person aged 18 to 65 who received the Ad26.COV2.S COVID-19 vaccine or a placebo. The V and J genes are TRBV6-2 or TRBV6-3 and TRBJ2-5; weak D call: TRBD2 (6 bases). The sample was peripheral blood, taken in a trial of Ad26.COV2.S vaccine versus placebo. As DNA, the CDR3 is TGTGCCAGCAGTCTGATTACAGGACTACCCGAGGAGACCCAGTACTTC. Protein product: CASSLITGLPEETQYF.